A selection of T cell receptor beta chains follows, all from one sample in a study of blood T cell repertoires in COVID-19. Produced via immunoSEQ multiplex PCR; TCRdb's table is partial and in-frame only. The data hold over 350,000 clones, with approximately 90% observed a single time. Sequencing used peripheral blood. The receptors stem from a woman in her 30s with active or convalescent COVID-19. CDR3s include the opening cysteine and the closing phenylalanine or tryptophan. The D gene is left open where the match is weak. Not all rows give a size; the values are once, few, many and, for expanded clones, a class.

v_gene	d_gene	abundance	len	j_gene	CDR3aa	CDR3nt
TRBV9	NA	NA	14	TRBJ1-1	CASNFPIADTEAFF	TGTGCCAGCAATTTCCCCATTGCGGACACTGAAGCTTTCTTT
TRBV11-1	NA	NA	16	TRBJ2-2	CASSLDELPQGGELFF	TGTGCCAGCAGCTTAGATGAACTGCCCCAGGGCGGGGAGCTGTTTTTT
TRBV5-4	TRBD1	NA	14	TRBJ1-1	CASSRGTENTEAFF	TGTGCCAGCAGCCGTGGGACAGAGAACACTGAAGCTTTCTTT
TRBV5-1	TRBD2	NA	15	TRBJ2-3	CASSPTSVRTDTQYF	TGCGCCAGCAGCCCGACTAGCGTCCGCACAGATACGCAGTATTTT
TRBV27	TRBD1	once	17	TRBJ1-1	CASSLRAPGQGNTEAFF	TGTGCCAGCAGTTTGCGAGCTCCGGGACAGGGGAACACTGAAGCTTTCTTT
TRBV18	NA	NA	15	TRBJ2-7	CASSPDLGQNYEQYF	TGTGCCAGCTCACCAGATCTCGGACAGAACTACGAGCAGTACTTC
TRBV2	NA	few	13	TRBJ1-1	CASSQGENTEAFF	TGTGCCAGCAGTCAGGGTGAAAACACTGAAGCTTTCTTT
TRBV30	NA	NA	17	TRBJ1-4	CALKGNVRQGPSEKLFF	TGTGCCTTAAAGGGGAATGTTCGACAAGGGCCAAGTGAAAAACTGTTTTTT
TRBV10-2	TRBD1	NA	13	TRBJ1-4	CASTAGQGEKLFF	TGCGCCAGCACTGCAGGACAGGGTGAAAAACTGTTTTTT
TRBV10-1	NA	few	13	TRBJ2-7	CASQLQGAHEQYF	TGCGCCAGTCAGCTACAGGGTGCCCACGAGCAGTACTTC
TRBV6-5	NA	few	15	TRBJ2-1	CASASRDRNYNEQFF	TGTGCCAGCGCATCCCGGGATCGAAACTACAATGAGCAGTTCTTC
TRBV4-1	TRBD2	NA	18	TRBJ2-2	CASSSHLTSGEGTGELFF	TGCGCCAGCAGTTCCCATCTAACTAGCGGGGAGGGCACCGGGGAGCTGTTTTTT
TRBV10-2	NA	NA	13	TRBJ1-2	CASSIQGGYGYTF	TGCGCCAGCAGTATACAGGGTGGCTATGGCTACACCTTC
TRBV12-5	NA	NA	15	TRBJ1-2	CASGLIRVGLYGYTF	TGTGCTAGTGGTTTGATCCGGGTGGGGCTATATGGCTACACCTTC
TRBV9	TRBD2	NA	16	TRBJ2-5	CASSVTSGGPEETQYF	TGTGCCAGCAGCGTGACTAGCGGGGGGCCGGAGGAGACCCAGTACTTC
TRBV30	NA	NA	13	TRBJ1-6	CAWSGGDNSPLHF	TGTGCCTGGAGTGGCGGGGATAATTCACCCCTCCACTTT
TRBV19	TRBD1	few	15	TRBJ2-1	CASSSDRGLHNEQFF	TGTGCCAGTAGTAGCGACAGGGGGCTACACAATGAGCAGTTCTTC
TRBV2	TRBD1	NA	15	TRBJ2-1	CASSENRGSYNEQFF	TGTGCCAGCAGTGAAAACAGGGGCTCCTACAATGAGCAGTTCTTC
TRBV19	TRBD1	NA	16	TRBJ1-2	CASRQGATGTRSGYTF	TGTGCCAGTCGACAGGGGGCGACGGGGACCCGATCTGGCTACACCTTC
TRBV18	TRBD1	once	17	TRBJ1-6	CASSPALVGGFNSPLHF	TGTGCCAGCTCACCCGCCTTGGTAGGGGGCTTTAATTCACCCCTCCACTTT
TRBV28	TRBD1	NA	14	TRBJ2-7	CASTSPGQHYEQYF	TGTGCCAGCACGTCCCCGGGACAGCACTACGAGCAGTACTTC
TRBV7-8	NA	NA	14	TRBJ1-2	CASSLDRENYGYTF	TGTGCCAGCAGCTTAGATCGGGAAAACTATGGCTACACCTTC
TRBV6-5	NA	NA	11	TRBJ2-7	CASRLGGEQYF	TGTGCCAGCAGGCTGGGAGGCGAGCAGTACTTC
TRBV4-1	NA	many	15	TRBJ1-2	CASSQDVAANYGYTF	TGCGCCAGCAGCCAAGATGTGGCAGCTAACTATGGCTACACCTTC
TRBV4-2	NA	NA	15	TRBJ1-3	CASSNQGSPGNTIYF	TGTGCCAGCAGCAACCAGGGCTCACCTGGAAACACCATATATTTT
TRBV19	TRBD1	NA	15	TRBJ1-6	CASATAQGANSPLHF	TGTGCCAGTGCCACCGCACAGGGGGCAAATTCACCCCTCCACTTT
TRBV6-5	NA	once	14	TRBJ1-1	CASSYSIGGTEAFF	TGTGCCAGCAGTTACTCGATTGGGGGGACTGAAGCTTTCTTT
TRBV7-8	NA	once	17	TRBJ1-1	CASSLVGRTAMNTEAFF	TGTGCCAGCAGCTTAGTTGGGCGGACAGCCATGAACACTGAAGCTTTCTTT
TRBV25-1	NA	NA	11	TRBJ1-2	CASRIGDGYTF	TGTGCCAGCAGAATAGGGGATGGCTACACCTTC
TRBV30	NA	NA	15	TRBJ1-4	CAWSLREGRLEKLFF	TGTGCCTGGAGCCTACGGGAGGGGCGCCTTGAAAAACTGTTTTTT
TRBV10-2	TRBD1	NA	15	TRBJ1-3	CASSEPGDSRNTIYF	TGCGCCAGCAGTGAGCCGGGGGACAGTAGAAACACCATATATTTT
TRBV21-1	NA	NA	16	TRBJ1-5	CASSKYGRGRGRPQHF	TGTGCCAGCAGCAAATATGGGAGGGGGAGGGGAAGGCCCCAGCATTTT
TRBV19	TRBD2	once	17	TRBJ2-2	CASSINSGGPGTGELFF	TGTGCCAGTAGTATAAATAGCGGGGGGCCAGGGACCGGGGAGCTGTTTTTT
TRBV20-1	NA	NA	14	TRBJ2-7	CSASLEAGGYEQYF	TGCAGTGCTAGTTTGGAGGCAGGGGGGTACGAGCAGTACTTC
TRBV7-8	NA	few	14	TRBJ2-7	CASSLGSQAYEQYF	TGTGCCAGCAGCTTGGGCTCCCAAGCCTACGAGCAGTACTTC
TRBV11-1	NA	NA	12	TRBJ2-7	CASSQRRSEQYF	TGTGCCAGCAGCCAAAGACGGAGCGAGCAGTACTTC
TRBV27	NA	NA	14	TRBJ1-2	CASSPRSPNYGYTF	TGTGCCAGCAGTCCCCGGTCTCCTAACTATGGCTACACCTTC
TRBV27	NA	NA	13	TRBJ1-2	CASSLGRGYGYTF	TGTGCCAGCAGTTTAGGGAGGGGCTATGGCTACACCTTC
TRBV7-2	NA	once	15	TRBJ2-5	CASSLMGRPGETQYF	TGTGCCAGCAGCTTAATGGGCAGGCCTGGAGAGACCCAGTACTTC
TRBV5-1	NA	NA	17	TRBJ1-1	CASRQATSGVMNTEAFF	TGCGCCAGCAGGCAAGCTACATCAGGGGTAATGAACACTGAAGCTTTCTTT
TRBV18	TRBD1	NA	14	TRBJ1-3	CASSSGTGGNTIYF	TGTGCCAGCTCTTCCGGGACAGGGGGAAACACCATATATTTT